What follows is one TCR beta chain and its context. Antigen specificity is unknown. The CDR3 is 14 residues long. The V and J ends lost 0 bases and 3 bases respectively, with 9 bases between them. Germline values: CDR1 MNHEY, CDR2 SVGAGI. The entry originates in a study of cytomegalovirus exposure and HLA in healthy donors. Study-level results: Donor immune exposure was known only as CMV serostatus.

PCR was performed using 60 Vbeta and 13 Jbeta primers. Data came from immunoSEQ multiplex PCR; TCRdb stores just in-frame clones and leaves some out. The sample contains 130,000 to 150,000 clones, roughly two thirds of which appear only once. Sequencing used PBMCs. This receptor was identified in a woman in her 40s in good health and CMV-seronegative. The chain combines TRBV6-5 with TRBJ2-7; D ambiguous. This chain's CDR3 is CASSYSSRLYEQYF. CDR3 DNA sequence: TGTGCCAGCAGTTACTCTTCGAGGCTCTACGAGCAGTACTTC.